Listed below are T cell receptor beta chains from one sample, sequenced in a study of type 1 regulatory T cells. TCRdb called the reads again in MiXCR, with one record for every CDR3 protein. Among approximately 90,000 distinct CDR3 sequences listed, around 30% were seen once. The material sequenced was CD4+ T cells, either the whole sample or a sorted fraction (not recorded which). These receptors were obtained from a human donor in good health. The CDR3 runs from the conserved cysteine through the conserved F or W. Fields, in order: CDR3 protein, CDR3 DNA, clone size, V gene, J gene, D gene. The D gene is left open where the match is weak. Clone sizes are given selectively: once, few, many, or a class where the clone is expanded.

cdr3_aa: CASIPGLANTGELFF
cdr3_nt: TGTGCCAGCATCCCGGGACTAGCGAACACCGGGGAGCTGTTTTTT
clone_size: few
v_call: TRBV7-9
j_call: TRBJ2-2
d_call: TRBD2

cdr3_aa: CSASRSRRGQETQYF
cdr3_nt: TGCAGTGCTAGTAGATCGCGCAGGGGCCAAGAGACCCAGTACTTC
clone_size: few
v_call: TRBV20-1
j_call: TRBJ2-5
d_call: -

cdr3_aa: CASSSPVVNYGYTF
cdr3_nt: TGTGCCAGCAGCTCCCCGGTCGTGAACTATGGCTACACCTTC
clone_size: few
v_call: TRBV7-2
j_call: TRBJ1-2
d_call: -

cdr3_aa: CASSTRWTTSTDTQYF
cdr3_nt: TGCGCCAGCAGCACACGGTGGACTACGAGCACAGATACGCAGTATTTT
clone_size: few
v_call: TRBV4-1
j_call: TRBJ2-3
d_call: -

cdr3_aa: CASSQEVRAVGYTF
cdr3_nt: TGCGCCAGCAGCCAAGAAGTCAGGGCGGTGGGCTACACCTTC
clone_size: few
v_call: TRBV4-3
j_call: TRBJ1-2
d_call: -

cdr3_aa: CASSARTVSSNQPQHF
cdr3_nt: TGTGCCAGCAGTGCAAGGACAGTAAGTAGCAATCAGCCCCAGCATTTT
clone_size: -
v_call: TRBV27
j_call: TRBJ1-5
d_call: -

cdr3_aa: CSVEGGGREQYF
cdr3_nt: TGCAGCGTTGAAGGTGGGGGGCGCGAGCAGTACTTC
clone_size: few
v_call: TRBV29-1
j_call: TRBJ2-7
d_call: -

cdr3_aa: CASSWDGRNTEAFF
cdr3_nt: TGTGCCAGCAGTTGGGACGGGAGGAACACTGAAGCTTTCTTT
clone_size: few
v_call: TRBV28
j_call: TRBJ1-1
d_call: -

cdr3_aa: CTSSLIIGLVERTYEQYF
cdr3_nt: TGTACCAGCAGCTTAATAATCGGGTTAGTAGAACGAACCTACGAGCAGTACTTC
clone_size: -
v_call: TRBV7-8
j_call: TRBJ2-7
d_call: -

cdr3_aa: CASSWTCGSMNTEAFF
cdr3_nt: TGCGCCAGCAGCTGGACATGTGGGTCCATGAACACTGAAGCTTTCTTT
clone_size: -
v_call: TRBV5-1
j_call: TRBJ1-1
d_call: -

cdr3_aa: CASSLRDRGNSPLHF
cdr3_nt: TGTGCCAGCAGTCTCCGGGACAGGGGGAATTCACCCCTCCACTTT
clone_size: -
v_call: TRBV28
j_call: TRBJ1-6
d_call: TRBD1

cdr3_aa: CASSRTAIREVDQPQHF
cdr3_nt: TGTGCCAGCAGCCGTACGGCAATCAGGGAAGTTGATCAGCCCCAGCATTTT
clone_size: few
v_call: TRBV5-5
j_call: TRBJ1-5
d_call: -

cdr3_aa: CASSFGPEGSYNEQFF
cdr3_nt: TGTGCCAGCAGCTTTGGGCCCGAAGGGTCGTACAATGAGCAGTTCTTC
clone_size: few
v_call: TRBV7-7
j_call: TRBJ2-1
d_call: -

cdr3_aa: CASSEKGGQGVPYF
cdr3_nt: TGTGCCAGCAGTGAAAAAGGTGGACAGGGAGTCCCGTACTTC
clone_size: -
v_call: TRBV6-1
j_call: TRBJ2-7
d_call: TRBD1

cdr3_aa: CASRQISGRLAGELFF
cdr3_nt: TGTGCCAGCAGACAAATTAGCGGGAGATTGGCCGGGGAGCTGTTTTTT
clone_size: few
v_call: TRBV11-2
j_call: TRBJ2-2
d_call: TRBD2

cdr3_aa: CASSPLQVSEQYF
cdr3_nt: TGCGCCAGCAGCCCCCTTCAAGTTTCAGAGCAGTACTTC
clone_size: -
v_call: TRBV5-1
j_call: TRBJ2-7
d_call: -

cdr3_aa: CASSLAGQPGNTIYF
cdr3_nt: TGTGCCAGCAGCTTGGCCGGACAGCCCGGAAACACCATATATTTT
clone_size: -
v_call: TRBV5-6
j_call: TRBJ1-3
d_call: -

cdr3_aa: CSVTGVNQPQHF
cdr3_nt: TGCAGCGTGACAGGGGTGAATCAGCCCCAGCATTTT
clone_size: -
v_call: TRBV29-1
j_call: TRBJ1-5
d_call: TRBD1

cdr3_aa: CSAREGTNEQFF
cdr3_nt: TGCAGTGCTAGGGAAGGGACCAATGAGCAGTTCTTC
clone_size: once
v_call: TRBV20-1
j_call: TRBJ2-1
d_call: -

cdr3_aa: CASSRAGWSTEAFF
cdr3_nt: TGTGCCAGCAGTCGAGCAGGGTGGAGCACTGAAGCTTTCTTT
clone_size: -
v_call: TRBV6-5
j_call: TRBJ1-1
d_call: -

cdr3_aa: CSVITGGTGTDTQYF
cdr3_nt: TGCAGCGTCATTACAGGGGGCACGGGCACAGATACGCAGTATTTT
clone_size: -
v_call: TRBV29-1
j_call: TRBJ2-3
d_call: TRBD1

cdr3_aa: CASSWTSGRRNEQFF
cdr3_nt: TGTGCCAGCAGCTGGACTAGCGGGAGGAGGAATGAGCAGTTCTTC
clone_size: few
v_call: TRBV11-2
j_call: TRBJ2-1
d_call: TRBD2

cdr3_aa: CASSLGANTEAFF
cdr3_nt: TGTGCCAGCAGCTTAGGGGCGAACACTGAAGCTTTCTTT
clone_size: -
v_call: TRBV7-8
j_call: TRBJ1-1
d_call: -

cdr3_aa: CASSVGAGSGMDNEQFF
cdr3_nt: TGTGCCAGCAGCGTAGGGGCGGGTAGCGGGATGGACAATGAGCAGTTCTTC
clone_size: -
v_call: TRBV9
j_call: TRBJ2-1
d_call: TRBD2